The rows below give T cell receptor beta chains drawn from one sample of a study of vaccination and CD4 T cells after COVID-19. TCRdb used MiXCR to reprocess the PCR reads, holding one entry per CDR3 protein. This sample has some 8,500 distinct CDR3 sequences; 59% occur once, and the top ten carry roughly 24%. Antigens of these TCRs are unknown. Specimen: CD4+ T cells from blood, cultured in vitro. The receptor source for this set is a human donor who had recovered from COVID-19. The CDR3 runs from the conserved cysteine through the conserved F or W. D genes are given only for firm matches. Clone sizes are given selectively: once, few, many, or a class where the clone is expanded.

J: TRBJ1-6
size: .
V: TRBV20-1
D: TRBD1
CDR3: CSAAPQGAGSPLHF
DNA: TGCAGTGCTGCCCCACAGGGGGCAGGATCACCCCTCCACTTT

J: TRBJ1-1
size: .
V: TRBV15
D: TRBD1
CDR3: CATSRDQGQVNTEAFF
DNA: TGTGCCACCAGCAGAGACCAGGGACAGGTGAACACTGAAGCTTTCTTT

J: TRBJ1-1
size: .
V: TRBV2
D: .
CDR3: CASNEGTEAFF
DNA: TGTGCCAGCAATGAGGGCACTGAAGCTTTCTTT

J: TRBJ2-7
size: .
V: TRBV6-2/TRBV6-3
D: TRBD2
CDR3: CASSPPLAGTYEQYF
DNA: TGTGCCAGCAGTCCCCCGCTAGCGGGGACCTACGAGCAGTACTTC

J: TRBJ2-5
size: few
V: TRBV29-1
D: TRBD1
CDR3: CSGDRGGAETQYF
DNA: TGCAGCGGTGACAGGGGGGGAGCGGAGACCCAGTACTTC

J: TRBJ1-5
size: few
V: TRBV7-9
D: .
CDR3: CASSPSVDQPQHF
DNA: TGTGCCAGCAGCCCCTCTGTAGATCAGCCCCAGCATTTT

J: TRBJ1-2
size: .
V: TRBV7-2
D: .
CDR3: CASTNQTSMYLCASSPGGYGYTF
DNA: .

J: TRBJ2-5
size: few
V: TRBV7-6
D: .
CDR3: CASSSSSHRSAQYF
DNA: TGTGCCAGCAGCTCGTCTTCTCACCGATCTGCCCAGTACTTC

J: TRBJ2-7
size: .
V: TRBV20-1
D: TRBD1
CDR3: CSADVFYRGAYEQYF
DNA: TGCAGTGCTGACGTGTTCTACAGGGGGGCTTACGAGCAGTACTTC

J: TRBJ1-1
size: .
V: TRBV20-1
D: .
CDR3: CSAQGGMNTEAFF
DNA: TGCAGTGCCCAGGGAGGGATGAACACTGAAGCTTTCTTT

J: TRBJ2-7
size: few
V: TRBV27
D: .
CDR3: CASSPQRPYEQYF
DNA: TGTGCCAGCAGTCCGCAGCGTCCCTACGAGCAGTACTTC

J: TRBJ2-5
size: .
V: TRBV11-3
D: TRBD2
CDR3: CASSRGLAEETQYF
DNA: TGTGCCAGCAGCCGGGGACTAGCGGAAGAGACCCAGTACTTC

J: TRBJ2-7
size: .
V: TRBV7-3
D: .
CDR3: CASSLRAPGPYEQYF
DNA: TGTGCCAGCAGCTTAAGGGCACCAGGGCCCTACGAGCAGTACTTC

J: TRBJ1-1
size: .
V: TRBV20-1
D: .
CDR3: CSTGGQGAEAFF
DNA: TGCAGTACCGGGGGGCAGGGTGCTGAAGCTTTCTTT

J: TRBJ2-3
size: once
V: TRBV15
D: .
CDR3: CATSRARETTQYF
DNA: TGTGCCACCAGCAGAGCCAGGGAGACCACGCAGTATTTT

J: TRBJ1-2
size: .
V: TRBV20-1
D: .
CDR3: CSASPSARQGYTF
DNA: TGCAGTGCTAGCCCCTCAGCCAGGCAGGGCTACACCTTC

J: TRBJ2-7
size: .
V: TRBV20-1
D: TRBD2
CDR3: CSAAPGVAGVVGQYF
DNA: TGCAGTGCGGCCCCTGGGGTAGCGGGAGTAGTTGGGCAGTACTTC

J: TRBJ1-5
size: .
V: TRBV6-2/TRBV6-3
D: .
CDR3: CASSRPVAVNQPQHF
DNA: TGTGCCAGCAGCCGGCCGGTGGCAGTAAATCAGCCCCAGCATTTT

J: TRBJ2-7
size: once
V: TRBV20-1
D: .
CDR3: CSARDKGQGYEQYF
DNA: TGCAGTGCTAGAGACAAGGGCCAGGGCTACGAGCAGTACTTC

J: TRBJ2-1
size: .
V: TRBV6-1
D: TRBD2
CDR3: CASSETSGRGNEQFF
DNA: TGTGCCAGCAGTGAGACTAGCGGGAGGGGAAATGAGCAGTTCTTC

J: TRBJ1-5
size: .
V: TRBV6-1
D: .
CDR3: CASSVTNQPQHF
DNA: TGTGCCAGCAGTGTAACAAATCAGCCCCAGCATTTT

J: TRBJ2-7
size: once
V: TRBV20-1
D: .
CDR3: CSARGRHGTYEQYF
DNA: TGCAGTGCCAGAGGGCGGCACGGAACCTACGAGCAGTACTTC

J: TRBJ1-2
size: few
V: TRBV20-1
D: .
CDR3: CSARPTGIGGYTF
DNA: TGCAGTGCTAGACCCACAGGGATCGGGGGCTACACCTTC

J: TRBJ1-5
size: .
V: TRBV20-1
D: .
CDR3: CSATPLRGTGNQPQHF
DNA: TGCAGTGCTACCCCCCTGAGAGGGACTGGCAATCAGCCCCAGCATTTT

J: TRBJ2-1
size: .
V: TRBV15
D: .
CDR3: CATSRAWNEQFF
DNA: TGTGCCACCAGCAGAGCTTGGAATGAGCAGTTCTTC

J: TRBJ2-2
size: .
V: TRBV28
D: TRBD2
CDR3: CASRGLGTTGELFF
DNA: TGTGCCAGCAGGGGACTAGGGACCACCGGGGAGCTGTTTTTT

J: TRBJ1-5
size: .
V: TRBV20-1
D: .
CDR3: CSAKTVDSNQPQHF
DNA: TGCAGTGCTAAGACAGTCGATAGCAATCAGCCCCAGCATTTT

J: TRBJ1-5
size: .
V: TRBV28
D: .
CDR3: CASSWGSLIRAQHF
DNA: TGTGCCAGCAGCTGGGGGTCTTTGATTAGAGCCCAGCATTTT

J: TRBJ1-5
size: .
V: TRBV7-9
D: .
CDR3: CASSGAAYSNQPQHF
DNA: TGTGCCAGCAGCGGGGCCGCCTATAGCAATCAGCCCCAGCATTTT

J: TRBJ2-5
size: .
V: TRBV10-3
D: TRBD2
CDR3: CAIGGRVAYQETQYF
DNA: TGTGCCATCGGGGGGAGGGTGGCGTACCAAGAGACCCAGTACTTC

J: TRBJ2-5
size: .
V: TRBV7-2
D: .
CDR3: CASSQGRSQETQYF
DNA: TGTGCCAGCAGCCAGGGGCGGTCTCAAGAGACCCAGTACTTC

J: TRBJ2-5
size: few
V: TRBV20-1
D: .
CDR3: CSAHKGSLETQYF
DNA: TGCAGTGCTCACAAAGGGAGTCTAGAGACCCAGTACTTC

J: TRBJ2-7
size: .
V: TRBV20-1
D: TRBD2
CDR3: CSARDVRGRVGEQYF
DNA: TGCAGTGCTAGAGATGTCCGCGGGAGGGTGGGAGAGCAGTACTTC

J: TRBJ1-2
size: .
V: TRBV20-1
D: TRBD1
CDR3: CSALTGGDGYTF
DNA: TGCAGTGCCCTGACAGGGGGAGATGGCTACACCTTC

J: TRBJ1-5
size: few
V: TRBV2
D: .
CDR3: CASSVQAEGQPQHF
DNA: TGTGCCAGCAGCGTACAGGCTGAGGGTCAGCCCCAGCATTTT

J: TRBJ2-1
size: .
V: TRBV7-2
D: .
CDR3: CASSRRGWARSYNEQFF
DNA: TGTGCCAGCAGCCGACGCGGGTGGGCCAGGTCCTACAATGAGCAGTTCTTC

J: TRBJ1-2
size: .
V: TRBV7-8
D: .
CDR3: CASRDQDNYGYTF
DNA: TGTGCCAGCCGCGATCAGGATAACTATGGCTACACCTTC

J: TRBJ1-5
size: .
V: TRBV20-1
D: .
CDR3: CSAPPGTNSNQPQHF
DNA: TGCAGTGCACCCCCCGGGACAAACAGCAATCAGCCCCAGCATTTT

J: TRBJ1-2
size: .
V: TRBV29-1
D: TRBD1
CDR3: CSAGTRQGTF
DNA: TGCAGCGCCGGGACCCGACAGGGGACCTTC

J: TRBJ1-6
size: .
V: TRBV10-3
D: .
CDR3: CATGNSPLHF
DNA: TGTGCCACGGGGAACTCACCCCTCCACTTT

J: TRBJ1-5
size: .
V: TRBV20-1
D: TRBD1
CDR3: CSARGRRGTGDQPQHF
DNA: TGCAGTGCTAGAGGACGCCGCGGGACAGGGGATCAGCCCCAGCATTTT

J: TRBJ2-2
size: .
V: TRBV20-1
D: .
CDR3: CSARSQGVYTGELFF
DNA: TGCAGTGCTAGGTCACAGGGAGTATACACCGGGGAGCTGTTTTTT

J: TRBJ1-2
size: .
V: TRBV20-1
D: .
CDR3: CSADPQGTNYGYTF
DNA: TGCAGTGCTGATCCACAGGGTACTAACTATGGCTACACCTTC

J: TRBJ2-7
size: .
V: TRBV20-1
D: .
CDR3: CSARGDPDSYEQYF
DNA: TGCAGTGCTAGAGGGGACCCCGACTCCTACGAGCAGTACTTC

J: TRBJ2-7
size: few
V: TRBV7-8
D: .
CDR3: CASSFRGGSEQYF
DNA: TGTGCCAGCAGCTTCAGGGGAGGGAGCGAGCAGTACTTC

J: TRBJ2-7
size: .
V: TRBV5-4
D: TRBD2
CDR3: CASSLTSDTYEQYF
DNA: TGTGCCAGCAGCTTGACTAGCGATACCTACGAGCAGTACTTC

J: TRBJ1-5
size: .
V: TRBV7-8
D: .
CDR3: CASSPGQIHSNQPQHF
DNA: TGTGCCAGCAGCCCAGGACAGATCCATAGCAATCAGCCCCAGCATTTT

J: TRBJ1-2
size: .
V: TRBV28
D: .
CDR3: CASSLGVSGYTF
DNA: TGTGCCAGCAGTTTAGGGGTTAGCGGCTACACCTTC

J: TRBJ2-7
size: medium-sized
V: TRBV7-2
D: .
CDR3: CASSFRPRDTGEQYF
DNA: TGTGCCAGCAGCTTTAGGCCACGGGACACAGGCGAGCAGTACTTC

J: TRBJ1-1
size: .
V: TRBV7-2
D: .
CDR3: CASNPFLNTEAFF
DNA: TGTGCCAGCAACCCGTTTTTGAACACTGAAGCTTTCTTT

J: TRBJ2-7
size: few
V: TRBV28
D: .
CDR3: CASRRQGGTYEQYF
DNA: TGTGCCAGCAGGCGACAGGGAGGGACCTACGAGCAGTACTTC

J: TRBJ1-6
size: .
V: TRBV28
D: .
CDR3: CAWGELFNSPLHF
DNA: TGTGCCTGGGGGGAACTGTTTAATTCACCCCTCCACTTT

J: TRBJ1-2
size: .
V: TRBV7-9
D: .
CDR3: CAGGGRDLPRGYGYTF
DNA: TGTGCCGGGGGAGGTCGGGACCTTCCCCGTGGCTATGGCTACACCTTC

J: TRBJ1-5
size: large
V: TRBV20-1
D: TRBD1
CDR3: CSAAGTAIYSNQPQHF
DNA: TGCAGTGCTGCCGGGACAGCGATTTATAGCAATCAGCCCCAGCATTTT

J: TRBJ1-2
size: .
V: TRBV20-1
D: .
CDR3: CSARGGGTNLWGYTF
DNA: TGCAGTGCTAGGGGTGGGGGGACAAACCTTTGGGGCTACACCTTC

J: TRBJ1-6
size: .
V: TRBV6-1
D: .
CDR3: CASSAWTTNSPLHF
DNA: TGTGCCAGCAGTGCGTGGACTACCAATTCACCCCTCCACTTT

J: TRBJ1-1
size: .
V: TRBV28
D: TRBD1
CDR3: CASSTGARNTEAFF
DNA: TGTGCCAGTTCGACAGGGGCGAGGAACACTGAAGCTTTCTTT